The TCR beta chain described here comes from a study of OX40 agonist ivuxolimab in advanced cancers. Study-level information: Age averaged about 62 years (range about 23 to 80), and more than 80% were male.

In regard to this clone: The target antigen is unknown.

Study-wide results and limits: Low normalized T-cell clonal expansion was additionally recorded for some nonresponders. Average numbers of expanded clones were greater in CD8+ T cells than in CD4+.

The V end was cut by 7 bases, the J end by 2 bases, with 12 bases between. The CDR3 loop spans 14 amino acids. In germline, CDR1 is LNHDA, CDR2 SQIVND (reference sequence). Profiling relied on immunoSEQ multiplex PCR, and the TCRdb table lists in-frame clones only, not all of them. This sample has 60,000 to 75,000 clones; approximately 91% occur once, and the top ten carry about 5%. The J gene is TRBJ2-1, the V gene TRBV19, with D perhaps matching TRBD1 (7 bases). This clonotype was obtained from an adult with an advanced solid tumor such as melanoma, head and neck, liver or kidney cancer. Sequencing was performed on CD4+ or CD8+ T cells sorted from blood, taken in a trial of the OX40 agonist ivuxolimab. The CDR3 spells CASIGGTAYNEQFF. Written as DNA, the CDR3 is TGTGCCAGTATAGGAGGGACAGCCTACAATGAGCAGTTCTTC.